The clone carrying this T cell receptor beta chain appeared a few times. Its antigen is as yet unknown. This sample was included in a study of blood T cells in healthy people across ages. Alongside a J-beta primer mix, a sample-barcoded 5' primer served in a second PCR lasting roughly 7 to 11 cycles. Via MiXCR, TCRdb re-called the 5' RACE reads, giving one row per CDR3 protein. Among hundreds of thousands of distinct CDR3 sequences listed, around 24% were seen once. General study points: Naive and antigen-experienced cells could not be conclusively compared, given unsorted PBMCs. As age increased, TCR beta diversity per million T cells fell in a roughly linear fashion.

The people who gave samples were healthy Caucasians from Russia, aged 6 to 90. This CDR3 has 15 amino acids. Per the germline V gene, CDR1 is LGHNA and CDR2 is YSLEER. V dropped 0 bases and J dropped 3 bases, with 11 bases sitting between them. This sample also appeared in a second study, on T cells of mothers and their children. That work contributes: Several children, together with their three healthy Caucasian mothers, made up the donors.

V gene TRBV4-3 combines with J gene TRBJ1-2; D remains ambiguous. The sequencing input was blood. This clonotype was sampled from a boy aged 5-17 years in good health. CDR3 nucleotides: TGCGCCAGCAGCCAAGAAGTCCGAGTAGACTATGGCTACACCTTC. Its translation: CASSQEVRVDYGYTF.